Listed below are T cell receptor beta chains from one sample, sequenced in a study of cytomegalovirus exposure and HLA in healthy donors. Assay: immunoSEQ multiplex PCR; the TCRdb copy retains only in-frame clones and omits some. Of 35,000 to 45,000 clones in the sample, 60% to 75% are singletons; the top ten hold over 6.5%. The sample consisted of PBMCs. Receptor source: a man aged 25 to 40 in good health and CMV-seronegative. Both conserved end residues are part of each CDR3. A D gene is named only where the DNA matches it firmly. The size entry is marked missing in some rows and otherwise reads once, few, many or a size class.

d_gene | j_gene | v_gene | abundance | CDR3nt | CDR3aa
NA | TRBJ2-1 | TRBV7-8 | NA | TGTGCCAGCAGCTCAATCCAGGGCGGGATCAATGAGCAGTTCTTC | CASSSIQGGINEQFF
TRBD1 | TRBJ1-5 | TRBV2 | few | TGTGCCAGCAGTAATCAACAGGGGGCGGTTCAGCCCCAGCATTTT | CASSNQQGAVQPQHF
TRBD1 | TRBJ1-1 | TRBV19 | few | TGTGCCAGTCTTCCGGGACAGATGAACACTGAAGCTTTCTTT | CASLPGQMNTEAFF
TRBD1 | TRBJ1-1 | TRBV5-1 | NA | TGCGCCAGCAGCTGGGGACAGGGCAACACTGAAGCTTTCTTT | CASSWGQGNTEAFF
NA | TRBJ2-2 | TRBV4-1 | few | TGCGCCAGCAGCCAAGGGTGGGGAGTGGGAACCGGGGAGCTGTTTTTT | CASSQGWGVGTGELFF
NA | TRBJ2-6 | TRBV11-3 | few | TGTGCCAGCAGCCCTATAGGGGCCAACGTCCTGACTTTC | CASSPIGANVLTF
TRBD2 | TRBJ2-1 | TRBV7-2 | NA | TGTGCCAGCAGCTACCCCGGGCTAGCGGTAAACAATGAGCAGTTCTTC | CASSYPGLAVNNEQFF
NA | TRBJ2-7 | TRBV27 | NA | TGTGCCAGCAGTTTAAATCAGGTCCACGAGCAGTACTTC | CASSLNQVHEQYF
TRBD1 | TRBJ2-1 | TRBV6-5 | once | TGTGCCAGCAGTTCTCGGACAGGACATTACAATGAGCAGTTCTTC | CASSSRTGHYNEQFF
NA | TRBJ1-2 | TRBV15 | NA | TGTGCCACCAGCAGAGATGAGGGAATCTATGGCTACACCTTC | CATSRDEGIYGYTF
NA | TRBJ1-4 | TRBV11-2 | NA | TGTGCCAGCAGCACCCTTCAGGGTGGCGGTAATGAAAAACTGTTTTTT | CASSTLQGGGNEKLFF
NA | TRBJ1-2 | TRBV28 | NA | TGTGCCAGCAAGGGGACGGGGGACCTTGGCTACACCTTC | CASKGTGDLGYTF
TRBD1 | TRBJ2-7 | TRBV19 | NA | TGTGCCAGTAGTACGGACAGGGTTGGCTACGAGCAGTACTTC | CASSTDRVGYEQYF
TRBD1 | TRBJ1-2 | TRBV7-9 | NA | TGTGCCAGCAGCGAAATTCGGACAGGGGGTGACGGCTACACCTTC | CASSEIRTGGDGYTF
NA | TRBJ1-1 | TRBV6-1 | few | TGTGCCAGCAAAACGGAATTACAGGCTGAAGCTTTCTTT | CASKTELQAEAFF
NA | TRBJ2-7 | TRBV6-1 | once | TGTGCCAGCAGTCGACTGCACTACGAGCAGTACTTC | CASSRLHYEQYF
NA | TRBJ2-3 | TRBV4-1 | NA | TGCGCCAGCAGCCGGATCCGGACAGCTAGCACAGATACGCAGTATTTT | CASSRIRTASTDTQYF
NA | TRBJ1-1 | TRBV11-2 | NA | TGTGCCAGCAGCTTAGGGGGGGGGAACACTGAAGCTTTCTTT | CASSLGGGNTEAFF
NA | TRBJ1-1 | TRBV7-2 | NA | TGTGCCAGCAGCTTATCGTGGAGCCAAGCTTTCTTT | CASSLSWSQAFF
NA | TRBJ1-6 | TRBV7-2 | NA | TGTGCCAGCAGCTCCGGGTCTCCACTCCACTTT | CASSSGSPLHF
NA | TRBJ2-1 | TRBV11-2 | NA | TGTGCCAGCAGCTTAGTATTGTCCTACAATGAGCAGTTCTTC | CASSLVLSYNEQFF
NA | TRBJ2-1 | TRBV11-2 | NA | TGTGCCAGCAGCTTAGTCGGCAATGAGCAGTTCTTC | CASSLVGNEQFF
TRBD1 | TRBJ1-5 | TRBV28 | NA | TGTGCCAGCAGGGGGACAGGATATAGCAATCAGCCCCAGCATTTT | CASRGTGYSNQPQHF
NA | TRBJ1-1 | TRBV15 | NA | TGTGCCACCAGCAGAGATGGAGTTGCAGGGTCTGGCGCTTTCTTT | CATSRDGVAGSGAFF
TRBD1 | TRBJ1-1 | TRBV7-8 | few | TGTGCCAGCGGGGGACAGGGGCCGAACACTGAAGCTTTCTTT | CASGGQGPNTEAFF
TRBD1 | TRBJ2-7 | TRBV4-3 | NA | TGCGCCAGCAGCCAAGAGGGACAGGGGATCTACGAGCAGTACTTC | CASSQEGQGIYEQYF
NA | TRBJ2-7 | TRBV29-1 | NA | TGCAGCGTTGTGGCGGGGACCTACGAGCAGTACTTC | CSVVAGTYEQYF
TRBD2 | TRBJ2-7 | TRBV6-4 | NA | TGTGCCAGCAGGGGAGGGCTAGCCAGCTACGAGCAGTACTTC | CASRGGLASYEQYF
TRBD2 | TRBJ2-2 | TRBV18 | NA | TGTGCCAGCTCACCAGGGGACTACGTGGCCGGGGAGCTGTTTTTT | CASSPGDYVAGELFF
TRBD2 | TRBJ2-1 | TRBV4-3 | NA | TGCGCCAGCAGCCCTAGCGGGGGCTACAATGAGCAGTTCTTC | CASSPSGGYNEQFF
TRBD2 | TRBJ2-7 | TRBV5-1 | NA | TGCGCCAGCAGCTCTTTAGCGGGAGGTGGCAACGAGCAGTACTTC | CASSSLAGGGNEQYF
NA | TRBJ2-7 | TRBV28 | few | TGTGCCAGCAGTTTAGTGACAGGCCCCTACGAGCAGTACTTC | CASSLVTGPYEQYF
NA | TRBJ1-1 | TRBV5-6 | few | TGTGCCAGCAGCGACCTCAGGGAAATTGAAGCTTTCTTT | CASSDLREIEAFF
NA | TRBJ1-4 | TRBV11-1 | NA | TGTGCCAGCAGCCCGAAGGGAGAGCTTGAAAAACTGTTTTTT | CASSPKGELEKLFF
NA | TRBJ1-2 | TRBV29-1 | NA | TGCAGCGTTGAAGCTCGGGGTAGGGCGGGGATGGGCTACACCTTC | CSVEARGRAGMGYTF
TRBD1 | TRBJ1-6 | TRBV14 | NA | TGTGCCAGCAGCCCTTCCTGGGACAGGTCCAATCACCTCCACTTT | CASSPSWDRSNHLHF
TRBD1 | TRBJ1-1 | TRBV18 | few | TGTGCCAGCTCACCGGGACAGGTTAAGAACACTGAAGCTTTCTTT | CASSPGQVKNTEAFF
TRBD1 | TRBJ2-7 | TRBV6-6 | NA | TGTGCCAGCACCTACCGGACAGGGGGCTCCTACGAGCAGTACTTC | CASTYRTGGSYEQYF
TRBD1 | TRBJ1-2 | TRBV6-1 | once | TGTGCCAGCAGTGGCGGGGGACAGGGAGACTATGGCTACACCTTC | CASSGGGQGDYGYTF